Described below is a single TCR beta chain sequence and its context. This sample was taken from a study of blood T cell repertoires in COVID-19. In the study overall: Sites in the United States, Italy and Spain provided acute and convalescent COVID-19 samples. PBMCs, B-cell-depleted T cells, or T cells provided the cDNA or gDNA that made up the material.

V was pared by 3 bases and J by 0 bases, with 11 bases between. From germline, CDR1 is KGHSH and CDR2 LQKENI. CDR3 size: 16 residues. Assay used: immunoSEQ multiplex PCR; TCRdb lists only in-frame clones, some missing. Here the sample spans approximately 300,000 clones, around 92% being singletons. Sequenced: peripheral blood. The chain uses TRBV18 and TRBJ1-4; tentatively, D is TRBD1 (6 bases). The origin of this receptor is a man aged 18 to 35 who had recovered from COVID-19. The CDR3 coding sequence is TGTGCCAGCTCACCGAGACAGGCCCCAACTAATGAAAAACTGTTTTTT. Translated: CASSPRQAPTNEKLFF.